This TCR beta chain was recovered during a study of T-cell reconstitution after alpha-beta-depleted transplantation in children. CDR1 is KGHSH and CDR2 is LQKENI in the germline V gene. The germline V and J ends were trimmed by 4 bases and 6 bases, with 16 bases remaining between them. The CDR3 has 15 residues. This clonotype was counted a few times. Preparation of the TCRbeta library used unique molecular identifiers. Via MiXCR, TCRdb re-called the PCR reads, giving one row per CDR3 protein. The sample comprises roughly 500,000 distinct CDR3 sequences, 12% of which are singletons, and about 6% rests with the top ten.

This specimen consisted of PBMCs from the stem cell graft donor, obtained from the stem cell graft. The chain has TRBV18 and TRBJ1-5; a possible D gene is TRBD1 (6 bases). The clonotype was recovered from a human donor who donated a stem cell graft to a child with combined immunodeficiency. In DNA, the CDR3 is TGTGCCAGCTCACTTTCCGGGACACCTCTTCAGCCCCAGCATTTT. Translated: CASSLSGTPLQPQHF.